This T cell receptor (beta chain) derives from a study of T-cell memory formation after mild COVID-19. Looking at the study overall: For the most part, TCR clusters were specific to one donor.

After 5'RACE with constant-segment primers, TCR alpha and TCR beta cDNA libraries carrying sample barcodes and UMIs were obtained. TCRdb used MiXCR to reprocess the 5' RACE reads, holding one entry per CDR3 protein. The sample contains roughly 280,000 distinct CDR3 sequences, around 15% of which appear only once. Deletions cut 5 bases from V and 7 bases from J, with 11 bases between. This CDR3 contains 13 residues. This clonotype was picked up a small number of times. The target antigen is unknown. Study-wide findings and caveats: Contracting CD8+ clones were enriched in EMRA, CD4+ mainly in CM and EM. Clones contracting across day 15 to 85 had a balanced CD4/CD8 profile; later expanding clones leaned CD4+.

Sequenced sample: PBMCs or a T cell subset sorted from them (not recorded which). The J gene is TRBJ2-2, the V gene TRBV12-3 or TRBV12-4; tentatively, D is TRBD1 (6 bases). The sequence came from a man aged 18 to 30 who had mild COVID-19 (a few samples of this study predate the infection). Cell type and time point are not known. The CDR3 region is CASSQQGSGELFF. The CDR3 DNA reads as TGTGCCAGCAGTCAGCAGGGGAGCGGGGAGCTGTTTTTT.